This T cell receptor (beta chain) was identified during a study of CD8 T cells in ankylosing spondylitis (TCRdb year 2017). About the study as a whole: The study profiled T cell receptor beta repertoires in healthy donors and ankylosing spondylitis patients to find disease-linked TCR variants. The full study cohort was made up of roughly 25 ankylosing spondylitis patients and 108 healthy donors. Peripheral blood was sampled, and synovial fluid was additionally collected from ankylosing spondylitis patients.

The sequencer was an Illumina HiSeq 2500. TCR beta libraries were prepared by quantitative 5'-RACE with molecular barcodes. The source study handled its data this way. To identify disease-linked TCR variants, a new computational method was used, one built on a probabilistic model of VDJ rearrangement. The public reads were quality trimmed at Q25 with fastp and then assembled into clones with MiXCR by TCRdb, keeping productive beta chains. Rows merge per CDR3 protein into single entries with the most common DNA and genes. What appears here as the V and J calls and clone size reflects TCRdb's work, not the paper's. The sample yields hundreds of thousands of distinct CDR3 sequences; roughly 20% were counted once. The top ten hold 10% to 15% of the sample. V is trimmed back by 4 bases and J by 6 bases, and the junction contains 5 bases that no gene match accounts for. CDR1 and CDR2 are read off the germline V gene as LGHNA and YNFKEQ. From the cysteine up to the phenylalanine, the CDR3 has a length of 14 residues. The sequence is cut down to CDR3 DNA, 42 bases in frame from base 1.

Study-level results and caveats: A TCR beta motif of eight highly homologous amino acid variants appeared characteristic of blood from ankylosing spondylitis patients. Some motif variants had previously been reported in the synovial fluid and blood of reactive arthritis patients, which suggests shared mechanisms of disease initiation. The disease-linked clones were reported to be significantly enriched in matched synovial fluid samples from ankylosing spondylitis patients. A CD8+ phenotype was shown by the disease-linked clones, which were found at relatively low frequencies in peripheral blood.

Notes on this clonotype: What this receptor recognizes is not known. No base qualities exist here, and no much larger clone lies one base off it.

The sequence joins TRBV4-2 to TRBJ2-3, with 9 bases in between that match TRBD2. What was sequenced was blood, either unsorted or a sorted T cell fraction (not recorded which). This receptor was obtained from a male donor with ankylosing spondylitis or in good health (not recorded which). CDR3 sequence: CASSPGTSPDTQYF. The DNA reads TGTGCCAGCAGCCCTGGGACTAGCCCGGATACGCAGTATTTT.